Each of the 26 T cell receptor beta chains below was sequenced from the same sample in a study of radiotherapy plus CTLA-4 blockade in lung cancer. This table comes from immunoSEQ multiplex PCR, and its TCRdb copy is limited to in-frame clones, with some not included. The sample holds some 45,000 clones, approximately 76% seen once. The sequencing here drew on peripheral blood, taken from a patient treated with radiotherapy plus ipilimumab. The receptors come from a human donor with non-small cell lung cancer who had stable disease on radiotherapy plus ipilimumab.

The CDR3 DNA follows: TGTGCCAGCAGTGATTTGTGGAGTCCCGCGAACACCGGGGAGCTGTTTTTT. It yields the protein CASSDLWSPANTGELFF. This chain uses TRBV2 with TRBJ2-2; unclear D gene. CDR3 length: 17 amino acids. Trimming took off 3 bases at V and 0 bases at J, with 14 bases between the two ends. Germline-derived CDR1 and CDR2 are SNHLY and FYNNEI.

The J gene is TRBJ2-1, the V gene TRBV4-1; 7 bases are a match to TRBD1. With V trimmed by 0 bases and J by 4 bases, 9 bases remained unmatched. The CDR3 extends over 17 amino acids. The germline CDR1 and CDR2 sequences are MGHRA and YSYEKL. Here the CDR3 reads CASSQDLGQRLYNEQFF. The CDR3 DNA reads as TGCGCCAGCAGCCAAGACCTGGGACAGCGTTTATACAATGAGCAGTTCTTC.

V is TRBV5-4 and J is TRBJ2-3, with D possibly matching TRBD1 (6 bases). Per the germline V gene, CDR1 is SGHNT and CDR2 is YYREEE (reference sequence). The CDR3 spans 13 residues. V lost 4 bases to trimming and J lost 3 bases, with 9 bases between them. In DNA, the CDR3 is TGTGCCAGCAGCCGCAGGGGTACAGATACGCAGTATTTT. Translated: CASSRRGTDTQYF.

V usage is TRBV5-1 and J usage is TRBJ1-3; D is unresolved. Germline V lookup: CDR1 SGHRS, CDR2 YFSETQ. Trimming removed 0 bases at V and 0 bases at J, with 7 bases between. CDR3 size: 15 residues. The CDR3 spells CASSLEWISGNTIYF. CDR3 DNA: TGCGCCAGCAGCTTGGAATGGATCTCTGGAAACACCATATATTTT.

The chain has TRBV10-3 and TRBJ1-3, with D perhaps matching TRBD1 (5 bases). V lost 8 bases and J lost 0, with 8 bases in between. This CDR3 has 13 residues. The germline V gene encodes CDR1 ENHRY and CDR2 SYGVKD. CDR3 region: CAIRQPSGNTIYF. The CDR3 nucleotides are TGTGCCATCCGACAGCCCTCTGGAAACACCATATATTTT.

The chain combines TRBV2 with TRBJ2-5; D is perhaps TRBD1 or TRBD2 (5 bases each). Germline V gives CDR1 SNHLY, CDR2 FYNNEI. The CDR3 is 15 residues long. V dropped 3 bases and J dropped 4 bases, with 15 bases sitting between them. The DNA of the CDR3 is TGTGCCAGCAGTGATTGGGGGTTGCAGGGAGAGACCCAGTACTTC. This encodes CASSDWGLQGETQYF.

There are a few counts of this clone. V and J are TRBV7-6 and TRBJ2-1; D is uncertain. The CDR3 loop spans 17 amino acids. Germline lookup yields CDR1 SGHVS and CDR2 FNYEAQ. Between the trimmed V and J ends, which lost 2 bases and 0 bases, there was a span of 14 bases. CDR3 in amino acids: CASSLYSGSSSYNEQFF. The CDR3 DNA follows: TGTGCCAGCAGCTTATATAGTGGCTCGAGCTCCTACAATGAGCAGTTCTTC.

The chain employs TRBV18 and TRBJ1-5; 7 nucleotides align to TRBD1. The germline V gene encodes CDR1 KGHSH and CDR2 LQKENI. The junction had 6 bases not matched to a gene; V was cut back by 3 bases and J by 7 bases. The CDR3 extends over 14 amino acids. DNA for the CDR3: TGTGCCAGCTCACCTGACAGGGTCCGACAGCCCCAGCATTTT. Its protein is CASSPDRVRQPQHF.

This chain links TRBV20-1 with TRBJ2-7; unclear D gene. Germline V gives CDR1 DFQATT, CDR2 SNEGSKA (reference sequence). Trimming stripped 3 bases from V and 3 bases from J, with 6 bases between. The CDR3 is made up of 11 amino acids. The CDR3 loop reads CSASSNYEQYV. The CDR3 DNA reads TGCAGTGCTAGCAGTAACTACGAGCAGTACGTC.

The CDR3 nucleotides read TGTGCCAGCAGTTACTCGATAGGGGGGACCCTAGGCTACACCTTC. Translation gives CASSYSIGGTLGYTF. The chain is built from TRBV6-5 and TRBJ1-2; possible D gene TRBD1, 6 bases. V was pared by 0 bases and J by 8 bases, with 16 bases between. The CDR3 runs 15 residues. Germline assignment: CDR1 MNHEY and CDR2 SVGAGI.

This clone appeared once. This rearrangement joins TRBV7-3 to TRBJ2-2; 7 bases agree with TRBD2. The CDR3 consists of 13 residues. V trimming: 2 bases; J trimming: 9 bases; junction bases outside the gene matches: 3. Germline CDR1 SGHTA, CDR2 FQGTGA. The CDR3 nucleotides are TGTGCCAGCAGCTTAGGCGGGGGTAGGGAGCTGTTTTTT. Translating gives CASSLGGGRELFF.

V usage is TRBV30 and J usage is TRBJ1-3; D call uncertain. The CDR3 covers 16 residues. Deletions cut 1 base from V and 0 bases from J, with 13 bases between. CDR1 is GTSNPN, CDR2 SVGIG, per germline (reference sequence). The CDR3 DNA reads TGTGCCTGGAGTGCTGGACTTGACTACTCTGGAAACACCATATATTTT. Its protein is CAWSAGLDYSGNTIYF.

The chain carries TRBV27 and TRBJ1-5; 11 bases match TRBD1. Germline CDR1 is MNHEY and CDR2 is SMNVEV (reference sequence). The CDR3 totals 15 residues. The junction had 3 bases not matched to a gene; V was cut back by 4 bases and J by 4 bases. The CDR3 DNA is TGTGCCAGCAGTTCTGGGACAGGGGGGAATCAGCCCCAGCATTTT. Amino acid sequence: CASSSGTGGNQPQHF.

Only a few counts were recorded for this clone. The V and J genes are TRBV19 and TRBJ2-7; D remains unclear. Germline CDR1 and CDR2: LNHDA and SQIVND (reference sequence). CDR3 length: 13 residues. Trimming stripped 7 bases from V and 3 bases from J, with 13 bases between. CDR3: CASTKGDGYEQYF. In nucleotides, the CDR3 is TGTGCCAGTACCAAAGGAGACGGCTACGAGCAGTACTTC.

This chain uses TRBV10-2 with TRBJ2-2; tentatively, D is TRBD2 (6 bases). The CDR3 sequence is 14 residues long. V lost 5 bases and J lost 7, with 14 bases in between. Germline V gene sequence: CDR1 WSHSY, CDR2 SAAADI. The CDR3 is CASSSGLELGELFF. CDR3 nucleotides: TGCGCCAGCAGTTCGGGACTGGAACTCGGGGAGCTGTTTTTT.

A single count supports this clone. The genes are TRBV7-6 and TRBJ1-6; D is unresolved. V was clipped by 5 bases and J by 4 bases, with 12 bases between them. The germline gives CDR1 SGHVS, CDR2 FNYEAQ. The CDR3 length is 15 residues. The DNA of the CDR3 is TGTGCCAGCAGCCTTACTAGCGGGTATAATTCACCCCTCCACTTT. This gives the protein CASSLTSGYNSPLHF.

The chain couples TRBV28 to TRBJ1-1; D perhaps matches TRBD1 (6 bases). Germline V gene sequence: CDR1 MDHEN, CDR2 SYDVKM. There are 15 residues in the CDR3. The ends were cut back, 5 bases at V and 4 bases at J, with 17 bases in the middle. CDR3 residues: CASSPAEGGGTEAFF. In nucleotides, the CDR3 is TGTGCCAGCAGTCCTGCCGAGGGAGGGGGCACTGAAGCTTTCTTT.

The sample holds one count of this clone. The V call is TRBV10-1, the J call TRBJ2-7; D is undetermined. Per the germline V gene, CDR1 is WNHNN and CDR2 is SYGVQD (reference sequence). CDR3 length equals 12 residues. Trimming cost V 3 bases and J 0 bases, with 3 bases left between them. CDR3: CASSENSYEQYF. The CDR3 DNA is TGCGCCAGCAGTGAAAACTCCTACGAGCAGTACTTC.

The sample holds one count of this clone. The chain is built from TRBV14 and TRBJ2-2; D not certain. CDR1 and CDR2 (germline): SGHDN, FVKESK. Trimming pared 0 bases from V and 4 bases from J, leaving 6 bases between. The length of the CDR3 is 14 residues. The CDR3 reads CASSQEYATGELFF. The CDR3 DNA reads as TGTGCCAGCAGCCAAGAATATGCCACCGGGGAGCTGTTTTTT.

The chain recombines TRBV4-3 with TRBJ2-5, with a possible D match to TRBD1 (7 bases). Germline V lookup: CDR1 LGHNA, CDR2 YSLEER. Trimming took off 1 base at V and 4 bases at J, with 13 bases between the two ends. CDR3 size: 15 residues. The CDR3 region is CASSQGQGGGETQYF. CDR3 DNA: TGCGCCAGCAGCCAAGGGCAGGGGGGAGGAGAGACCCAGTACTTC.

The chain links TRBV2 to TRBJ1-5; the D gene is possibly TRBD1 (6 bases). The germline gives CDR1 SNHLY, CDR2 FYNNEI. The V end lost 2 bases, the J end lost 2 bases, and 16 bases lay between the germline ends. This CDR3 spans 17 amino acids. The CDR3 DNA reads as TGTGCCAGCAGTGAATCGGGCAGGGGCGGCGGCAATCAGCCCCAGCATTTT. Encoded protein: CASSESGRGGGNQPQHF.

CDR3 amino acids: CASSIEGAGRHNEQFF. DNA of the CDR3: TGTGCCAGTAGTATAGAGGGGGCGGGGCGGCACAATGAGCAGTTCTTC. The chain carries TRBV19 and TRBJ2-1; the D gene could be TRBD1 or TRBD2 (6 bases each). The CDR3 is 16 residues long. Germline V gene data show CDR1 as LNHDA and CDR2 as SQIVND (reference sequence). Deletions cut 0 bases from V and 5 bases from J, with 14 bases between.

For the CDR3, the DNA is TGCGCCAGCAGCCAAGACAGGTCTGGGGCCAACGTCCTGACTTTC. Its protein product is CASSQDRSGANVLTF. This chain connects TRBV5-1 to TRBJ2-6; a weak D match, TRBD1 (6 bases). The length of the CDR3 is 15 residues. Germline-derived CDR1 and CDR2 are SGHRS and YFSETQ. Trimming shortened V by 4 bases and J by 1 base, and 9 bases separated the two germline ends. Supplemented by reference TRBV5-1 and TRBJ2-6, the full variable domain reads KAGVTQTPRYLIKTRGQQVTLSCSPISGHRSVSWYQQTPGQGLQFLFEYFSETQRNKGNFPGRFSGRQFSNSRSEMNVSTLELGDSALYLCASSQDRSGANVLTFGAGSRLTVL.

The chain couples TRBV2 to TRBJ1-6; D remains unclear. Trimming pared 6 bases from V and 0 bases from J, leaving 9 bases between. CDR3 size: 15 residues. In germline, CDR1 is SNHLY, CDR2 FYNNEI. This CDR3 reads CASRGLSSYNSPLHF. In DNA, the CDR3 is TGTGCCAGCAGAGGACTGAGCTCCTATAATTCACCCCTCCACTTT.

The rearrangement uses TRBV9 and TRBJ1-2, with a tentative D call TRBD1 (5 bases). This CDR3 region has 14 residues. Trimming took off 2 bases at V and 2 bases at J, with 10 bases between the two ends. CDR1 and CDR2 from the germline V gene are SGDLS and YYNGEE. The CDR3 bases are TGTGCCAGCAGCGTGATCGGGGACAACTATGGCTACACCTTC. This encodes CASSVIGDNYGYTF.

The V and J genes are TRBV10-3 and TRBJ2-7, with 9 bases fitting TRBD1. The CDR3 length is 16 residues. After removal of 7 bases from V and 1 base from J, the junction contained 11 bases not matched to a gene. Germline CDR1 ENHRY, CDR2 SYGVKD. In nucleotides, the CDR3 is TGTGCCATCATGACCCGCCCCGGACAGGGGTCCTACGAGCAGTACGTC. Amino acid sequence: CAIMTRPGQGSYEQYV.